These 23 T cell receptor beta chains share one sample of origin, sequenced in a study of T-cell reconstitution after alpha-beta-depleted transplantation in children. This sample's TCRbeta library carried unique molecular identifier barcodes. MiXCR, run by TCRdb on the PCR reads, gives a single entry per CDR3 protein. The sample contains about 980,000 distinct CDR3 sequences, less than 30% of which appear only once. The sample was PBMCs, mostly from graft donor cells, taken 360 days after TCRalphabeta/CD19-depleted stem cell transplant. All receptors come from a boy in the first two years of life who had a stem cell transplant for SCID, so the T cells may come from the graft donor.

The chain links TRBV20-1 to TRBJ2-3; 7 bases line up with TRBD2. CDR1 and CDR2 from the germline V gene are DFQATT and SNEGSKA (reference sequence). V lost 4 bases to trimming and J lost 2 bases; unmatched junction nucleotides: 18. This CDR3 is 18 amino acids long. This chain's CDR3 is CSATGVNSGHEATDTQYF. CDR3 DNA sequence: TGCAGTGCTACGGGAGTCAATAGCGGGCACGAGGCCACAGATACGCAGTATTTT.

V usage is TRBV20-1 and J usage is TRBJ2-5, with 7 nucleotides matching TRBD2. This CDR3 region has 17 residues. CDR1 and CDR2 (germline): DFQATT, SNEGSKA (reference sequence). The V gene end was trimmed by 6 bases and the J gene end by 5 bases; junction bases not matched to a gene: 21. The CDR3 sequence: CSAEMPSPGLKDETQYF. CDR3 bases: TGCAGTGCCGAGATGCCTAGTCCGGGACTAAAAGATGAGACCCAGTACTTC.

With regard to this clonotype: The limits of the CDR3 on the DNA are not certain, so only TCRdb's listed CDR3 is given. This chain joins TRBV6-2 or TRBV6-3 and TRBJ1-2. Germline V lookup: CDR1 MNHEY, CDR2 SVGEGT. The CDR3 adds up to 12 amino acids, both ends counted. CDR3 in amino acids: CASSSSTAIYTF.

The gene calls are TRBV4-2 and TRBJ2-4; 14 positions agree with TRBD2. Trimming took 1 base from V and 1 from J; bases not matched to a gene: 9. Germline V gives CDR1 LGHNA, CDR2 YNFKEQ. The CDR3 runs 20 residues. CDR3 sequence reads: CASSQALGTSGGSAKNIQYF. In DNA form, the CDR3 reads TGTGCCAGCAGCCAAGCCTTGGGGACTAGCGGGGGTTCGGCCAAAAACATTCAGTACTTC.

Only a few counts were recorded for this clonotype. In nucleotides, the CDR3 is TGTGCCACCAGTGATATACAGGGGCCGGCCGGGGAGCTGTTTTTT. Residues: CATSDIQGPAGELFF. V gene TRBV24-1 combines with J gene TRBJ2-2, with 7 bases aligning to TRBD1. The CDR3 is made up of 15 amino acids. J was trimmed by 6 bases and V by 3 bases; bases with no gene match: 6. Germline V CDR1 and CDR2: KGHDR, SFDVKD.

The V call is TRBV3-1, the J call TRBJ2-6; no reliable D call. From germline, CDR1 is LGHDT and CDR2 YNNKEL (reference sequence). This CDR3 comprises 14 residues. Trimming cost V 3 bases and J 3 bases, with 6 bases left between them. The CDR3 region is CASSHSYGANVLTF. Written as DNA, the CDR3 is TGTGCCAGCAGCCATAGCTATGGGGCCAACGTCCTGACTTTC. Combining the CDR3 with reference TRBV3-1 and TRBJ2-6 gives the whole variable domain DTAVSQTPKYLVTQMGNDKSIKCEQNLGHDTMYWYKQDSKKFLKIMFSYNNKELIINETVPNRFSPKSPDKAHLNLHINSLELGDSAVYFCASSHSYGANVLTFGAGSRLTVL.

V and J are TRBV12-3 or TRBV12-4 and TRBJ2-1; TRBD2 might be the D (7 bases). CDR3 length: 14 amino acids. Trimming shortened V by 5 bases and J by 4 bases, and 12 bases separated the two germline ends. In DNA, the CDR3 is TGTGCCAGCAGTAGGGGGGGGGAATACAATGAGCAGTTCTTC. As protein: CASSRGGEYNEQFF.

This clonotype occurred a few times. The chain couples TRBV19 to TRBJ1-1; D not certain. V lost 6 bases to trimming and J lost 1 base, with 9 bases between them. The CDR3 is 13 residues long. Looked up from germline, CDR1 is LNHDA and CDR2 is SQIVND (reference sequence). This CDR3 reads CASRDQANTEAFF. CDR3 bases: TGTGCCAGTAGAGATCAGGCGAACACTGAAGCTTTCTTT.

CDR3 sequence reads: CASSLSRGMETQYF. CDR3 DNA sequence: TGTGCCAGCAGTTTAAGTAGGGGGATGGAGACCCAGTACTTC. This chain connects TRBV12-3 or TRBV12-4 to TRBJ2-5, with D perhaps TRBD1 (6 bases). V lost 2 bases, J lost 5 bases, and 12 bases lay in between. CDR3 length: 14 residues.

Turning to this clonotype: A clone one base away is much larger, so this may be a read error. This rearrangement joins TRBV12-3 or TRBV12-4 to TRBJ1-1; D is uncertain. V lost 4 bases and J 0 bases, leaving 6 bases between the germline ends. The CDR3 is made up of 13 amino acids. CDR3 amino acids: CASSWYMNTEAFF. CDR3 coding DNA: TGTGCCAGCAGTTGGTACATGAACACTGAAGCTTTCTTT.

J is TRBJ2-3 and V is TRBV9; D not resolved. Trimming removed 6 bases from V and 3 bases from J, with 14 bases in between. The CDR3 length is 14 residues. Germline values: CDR1 SGDLS, CDR2 YYNGEE. The CDR3, as DNA: TGTGCCAGCAAAACCGGCCCAGAAACAGATACGCAGTATTTT. As protein: CASKTGPETDTQYF.

This clonotype appeared a few times. The chain is built from TRBV29-1 and TRBJ2-1, with TRBD2 matching over 9 bases. The CDR3 is 17 amino acids. V dropped 3 bases and J dropped 2; count of bases not matched to a gene: 11. From germline, CDR1 is SQVTM and CDR2 ANQGSEA. The CDR3 region has the DNA TGCAGCGTTGAGGGTCGTCTAGCGGGGTCCCCCTACAATGAGCAGTTCTTC. Protein sequence: CSVEGRLAGSPYNEQFF.

This sequence joins TRBV4-2 and TRBJ1-2; D not resolved. The CDR3 consists of 14 residues. Trimming shortened V by 0 bases and J by 4 bases, and 9 bases separated the two germline ends. Per germline, CDR1 LGHNA and CDR2 YNFKEQ. Here the CDR3 DNA reads TGTGCCAGCAGCCAAGATGGCAACCTCTATGGCTACACCTTC. It specifies CASSQDGNLYGYTF.

This clonotype has just a few counts. The chain recombines TRBV9 with TRBJ1-1, with D hard to call. This CDR3 has 13 residues. V lost 3 bases and J lost 1, with 7 bases in between. The V gene's germline CDR1 is SGDLS and CDR2 YYNGEE. Here the CDR3 reads CASSGRTNTEAFF. CDR3 nucleotides: TGTGCCAGCAGCGGAAGGACGAACACTGAAGCTTTCTTT.

This clonotype showed up many times. The rearrangement joins TRBV25-1 to TRBJ1-1; TRBD1 might be the D (5 bases). Germline-derived CDR1 and CDR2 are MGHDK and SYGVNS. V shed 1 base and J shed 4 bases, with 13 bases lying between them. The CDR3 has 15 amino acids. CDR3 protein: CASSESSSGTTEAFF. The CDR3 bases are TGTGCCAGCAGTGAATCCTCCTCAGGGACCACTGAAGCTTTCTTT. Looking up the rest from reference TRBV25-1 and TRBJ1-1 gives the full variable domain: EADIYQTPRYLVIGTGKKITLECSQTMGHDKMYWYQQDPGMELHLIHYSYGVNSTEKGDLSSESTVSRIRTEHFPLTLESARPSHTSQYLCASSESSSGTTEAFFGQGTRLTVV.

J is TRBJ1-5 and V is TRBV19; no firm D call. Germline V gene sequence: CDR1 LNHDA, CDR2 SQIVND (reference sequence). V lost 5 bases and J 1 base, leaving 9 bases between the germline ends. The CDR3 has 14 amino acids. The DNA for the CDR3 is TGTGCCAGTAGTCTGAGGAGCAGCAATCAGCCCCAGCATTTT. It translates to CASSLRSSNQPQHF.

The chain links TRBV11-1 to TRBJ2-3; TRBD1 agrees at 8 bases. This CDR3 is 17 amino acids long. With 0 bases clipped from V and 0 bases from J, the junction kept 5 bases outside the gene matches. Germline loops: CDR1 SGHAT, CDR2 FQDESV (reference sequence). The CDR3 is CASSLADREWSTDTQYF. CDR3 sequence (DNA): TGTGCCAGCAGCTTAGCGGACAGGGAGTGGAGCACAGATACGCAGTATTTT.

The chain has TRBV10-2 and TRBJ2-7; D could derive from TRBD1 or TRBD2 (6 bases each). This CDR3 region has 15 residues. From germline, CDR1 is WSHSY and CDR2 SAAADI. V lost 2 bases and J 3 bases, leaving 14 bases between the germline ends. In nucleotides, the CDR3 is TGCGCCAGCAGTGAGAAAGGGGGGCAAAACTACGAGCAGTACTTC. Amino acids: CASSEKGGQNYEQYF.

The sample holds a few counts of this clonotype. The J gene is TRBJ2-3, the V gene TRBV20-1, with 15 positions matching TRBD2. This CDR3 is built from 16 residues. V was clipped by 5 bases and J by 2 bases; unmatched bases: 5. From germline, CDR1 is DFQATT and CDR2 SNEGSKA (reference sequence). The chain's CDR3 is CSAPGLAGGSTDTQYF. The DNA of the CDR3 is TGCAGTGCTCCGGGACTAGCGGGGGGTTCCACAGATACGCAGTATTTT.

The CDR3 DNA follows: TGCAGTGCCAGACTAGCGGGGGTGGCCTACAATGAGCAGTTCTTC. The encoded protein is CSARLAGVAYNEQFF. V usage is TRBV20-1 and J usage is TRBJ2-1; 12 bases agree with TRBD2. Losses at the gene ends were 6 bases for V and 2 bases for J; bases not matched to a gene: 5. CDR3 size: 15 residues. CDR1 DFQATT and CDR2 SNEGSKA come from the germline V gene (reference sequence).

The gene calls are TRBV5-1 and TRBJ1-4; D unclear. The length of the CDR3 is 14 residues. CDR1 is SGHRS, CDR2 YFSETQ, per germline. Trimming pared 4 bases from V and 4 bases from J, leaving 11 bases between. CDR3 loop: CASSGGRNNEKLFF. The CDR3 DNA reads TGCGCCAGCAGCGGCGGACGGAATAATGAAAAACTGTTTTTT.

The table lists this clonotype with a few counts. The chain links TRBV6-1 to TRBJ2-1, with a possible D match to TRBD2 (6 bases). The CDR3 totals 14 residues. From germline, CDR1 is MNHNS and CDR2 SASEGT. Trimming left V 6 bases short and J 3 bases short, with 12 bases between. CDR3 region: CASRGGALYNEQFF. The CDR3, as DNA: TGTGCCAGCAGAGGCGGGGCCCTCTACAATGAGCAGTTCTTC.

The chain links TRBV5-1 to TRBJ2-3; 8 nucleotides agree with TRBD2. V shed 0 bases, J shed 0 bases, and the junction held 9 bases outside the gene matches. Per the germline V gene, CDR1 is SGHRS and CDR2 is YFSETQ. The CDR3 loop spans 18 amino acids. The CDR3 region has the DNA TGCGCCAGCAGCTTGGTCCAGCGGGGGCGTTATAGCACAGATACGCAGTATTTT. It is translated as CASSLVQRGRYSTDTQYF.